Below, 25 T cell receptor beta chains from the same sample are listed, as sequenced in a study of cytomegalovirus exposure and HLA in healthy donors. Primers for the PCR totalled 60 Vbeta and 13 Jbeta. The assay was immunoSEQ multiplex PCR, and TCRdb's table has in-frame clones only and misses some. Among 150,000 to 200,000 clones listed, around 78% were seen once. The sample consisted of PBMCs. The receptors were gathered from a woman in her twenties or thirties in good health and CMV-seropositive.

This clone was detected only once. The chain recombines TRBV7-2 with TRBJ2-7; the match to TRBD1 covers 7 bases. The CDR3 runs to 14 residues. In germline, CDR1 is SGHTA, CDR2 FQGNSA. Unmatched junction bases numbered 7, after V lost 5 bases and J lost 3 bases. CDR3 bases: TGTGCCAGCAGCCGTGACAGGGATTACTACGAGCAGTACTTC. The encoded protein is CASSRDRDYYEQYF.

The gene calls are TRBV6-5 and TRBJ2-1; D unclear. This CDR3 comprises 13 residues. The germline CDR1 and CDR2 sequences are MNHEY and SVGAGI. V lost 5 bases to trimming and J lost 4 bases, with 9 bases between them. The CDR3 DNA reads as TGTGCCAGCAGTCGCAGAAATTACAATGAGCAGTTCTTC. This gives the protein CASSRRNYNEQFF.

The chain uses TRBV18 and TRBJ2-3; 13 bases fit TRBD2. Germline loops: CDR1 KGHSH, CDR2 LQKENI. This CDR3 region has 15 residues. V lost 5 bases and J lost 9; bases outside the gene matches: 8. This CDR3 reads CASSRGLAGEATQYF. CDR3 coding DNA: TGTGCCAGCTCAAGAGGACTAGCGGGAGAGGCCACGCAGTATTTT.

The sample holds a few counts of this clone. The gene calls are TRBV5-4 and TRBJ2-1; maybe TRBD2 (5 bases). Germline CDR1 is SGHNT and CDR2 is YYREEE (reference sequence). This CDR3 comprises 18 residues. The germline V and J ends were trimmed by 2 bases and 0 bases, with 18 bases remaining between them. CDR3 protein: CASSFQLLKSGSYNEQFF. DNA of the CDR3: TGTGCCAGCAGCTTTCAACTTCTTAAAAGCGGCTCCTACAATGAGCAGTTCTTC.

CDR3 DNA sequence: TGTGCCAGTAACACGGGGGTATACACTGAAGCTTTCTTT. It translates to CASNTGVYTEAFF. J is TRBJ1-1 and V is TRBV19; maybe TRBD1 (5 bases). This CDR3 is 13 amino acids long. The V end was cut by 7 bases, the J end by 3 bases, with 12 bases between. Germline loops: CDR1 LNHDA, CDR2 SQIVND (reference sequence).

This chain joins TRBV5-1 and TRBJ2-2; 7 bases are a match to TRBD2. V shed 3 bases, J shed 6 bases, and the junction held 14 bases outside the gene matches. The CDR3 is made up of 17 amino acids. Germline-derived CDR1 and CDR2 are SGHRS and YFSETQ. This CDR3 reads CASSSRMAGVGPGELFF. The CDR3 region has the DNA TGCGCCAGCAGCTCGAGAATGGCGGGAGTCGGACCCGGGGAGCTGTTTTTT.

As regards this clone: At one end the junction does not follow the germline gene, possibly because of a read error. V is TRBV19 and J is TRBJ1-5; TRBD1 aligns across 9 bases. The CDR3 has 14 residues. Germline loops: CDR1 LNHDA, CDR2 SQIVND (reference sequence). The CDR3 region is CASRIDRGDQPQHF. The CDR3 region has the DNA TGTGCCAGTAGGATAGACAGGGGGGATCAGCCCCAGCATTTT.

This chain uses TRBV2 with TRBJ1-2, with 10 bases matching TRBD1. There are 14 residues in the CDR3. V dropped 7 bases and J dropped 4; count of bases not matched to a gene: 6. Germline CDR1 and CDR2: SNHLY and FYNNEI. CDR3 sequence (DNA): TGTGCCAGCACCGAGACAGGGGGCTTCTATGGCTACACCTTC. This encodes CASTETGGFYGYTF.

V is TRBV7-2 and J is TRBJ1-5; TRBD1 agrees at 12 bases. Germline CDR1 reads SGHTA; CDR2 reads FQGNSA. V shed 5 bases, J shed 7 bases, and the junction held 18 bases outside the gene matches. The CDR3 is 19 residues long. CDR3 amino acids: CASSVRDRGPLSARQPQHF. The CDR3 coding sequence is TGTGCCAGCAGCGTAAGGGACAGGGGGCCGCTAAGTGCAAGGCAGCCCCAGCATTTT.

V gene TRBV2 combines with J gene TRBJ1-3; the match to TRBD1 covers 10 bases. Germline assignment: CDR1 SNHLY and CDR2 FYNNEI. J gave up 0 bases and V 3 bases, and 5 bases lay outside the gene matches. The CDR3 is 17 residues long. This CDR3 is CASSEGQGPFSGNTIYF. The CDR3 coding sequence is TGTGCCAGCAGTGAGGGACAGGGGCCCTTCTCTGGAAACACCATATATTTT.

J is TRBJ1-2 and V is TRBV7-2; D not resolved. V lost 2 bases to trimming and J lost 2 bases, with 9 bases between them. The V gene's germline CDR1 is SGHTA and CDR2 FQGNSA. The CDR3 runs 14 residues. The CDR3 region is CASSLKRGNYGYTF. The CDR3 coding sequence is TGTGCCAGCAGCTTAAAACGGGGAAACTATGGCTACACCTTC.

This clone was seen many times. The chain carries TRBV4-3 and TRBJ2-2; unclear D gene. CDR3 length: 15 amino acids. Trimming removed 1 base from V and 7 bases from J, with 13 bases in between. Germline CDR1 and CDR2: LGHNA and YSLEER. CDR3 residues: CASSQVGRQVGELFF. The CDR3 coding sequence is TGCGCCAGCAGCCAAGTTGGCCGACAAGTCGGGGAGCTGTTTTTT.

This chain connects TRBV4-3 to TRBJ1-1; 9 bases map to TRBD1. V gave up 4 bases and J gave up 12 bases; unmatched junction bases: 15. Germline CDR1 and CDR2: LGHNA and YSLEER. CDR3 length: 15 amino acids. CDR3 sequence: CASSLSGQGPLSPFF. The CDR3 nucleotides read TGCGCCAGCAGCCTCTCTGGACAGGGGCCGCTTTCCCCTTTCTTT.

J is TRBJ2-7 and V is TRBV28, with TRBD1 matching 9 bases. The CDR3 contains 15 residues. Germline loops: CDR1 MDHEN, CDR2 SYDVKM. Trimming took 6 bases from V and 2 from J; bases not matched to a gene: 8. The CDR3 DNA follows: TGTGCCAGCAGACCTCCCGGGACAGGGACCTACGAGCAGTACTTC. The encoded protein is CASRPPGTGTYEQYF.

V is TRBV27 and J is TRBJ1-2; 7 nucleotides align to TRBD1. Germline assignment: CDR1 MNHEY and CDR2 SMNVEV (reference sequence). J gave up 5 bases and V 8 bases, and 8 bases lay outside the gene matches. The CDR3 runs 13 residues. The CDR3 sequence: CASATGTDYGYTF. The CDR3 bases are TGTGCCAGCGCCACGGGGACAGATTATGGCTACACCTTC.

This clone was counted once. The rearrangement links TRBV30 to TRBJ2-1, with D perhaps TRBD2 (5 bases). This CDR3 has 11 residues. CDR1 and CDR2 from the germline V gene are GTSNPN and SVGIG (reference sequence). Trimming shortened V by 2 bases and J by 16 bases, and 15 bases separated the two germline ends. The CDR3 DNA reads as TGTGCCTGGAGTTCAGCCTCTGGACTCTTCTTC. Translating gives CAWSSASGLFF.

The chain employs TRBV30 and TRBJ2-3; 8 bases match TRBD1. This CDR3 contains 15 residues. Per germline, CDR1 GTSNPN and CDR2 SVGIG (reference sequence). Unmatched junction bases numbered 9, after V lost 3 bases and J lost 4 bases. In DNA form, the CDR3 reads TGTGCCTGGAGGAGATACAGGGGGGAATCAGATACGCAGTATTTT. This translates into CAWRRYRGESDTQYF.

The gene calls are TRBV4-3 and TRBJ1-1, with D perhaps TRBD1 (5 bases). The ends were cut back, 0 bases at V and 1 base at J, with 12 bases in the middle. This CDR3 is 16 amino acids long. Germline V gene data show CDR1 as LGHNA and CDR2 as YSLEER. CDR3 nucleotides: TGCGCCAGCAGCCAAGATTGGAGGGACCAGAACACTGAAGCTTTCTTT. It encodes CASSQDWRDQNTEAFF.

The V and J genes are TRBV6-5 and TRBJ2-3; a weak D match, TRBD2 (7 bases). V was pared by 2 bases and J by 2 bases, with 14 bases between. The CDR3 extends over 16 amino acids. Germline CDR1 is MNHEY and CDR2 is SVGAGI. CDR3 nucleotides: TGTGCCAGCAGTTACGGGGGGGGGCCGATCACAGATACGCAGTATTTT. Translating gives CASSYGGGPITDTQYF.

This clone has only one observation. The V call is TRBV27, the J call TRBJ2-3; tentatively, D is TRBD1 (5 bases). The CDR3 has 14 amino acids. The V end was cut by 1 base, the J end by 2 bases, with 7 bases between. Germline V gene sequence: CDR1 MNHEY, CDR2 SMNVEV (reference sequence). CDR3 amino acids: CASSLWGATDTQYF. The CDR3 bases are TGTGCCAGCAGTTTATGGGGCGCCACAGATACGCAGTATTTT.

The chain carries TRBV9 and TRBJ2-5, with 11 bases identical to TRBD2. Trimming removed 4 bases from V and 5 bases from J; junction bases left unmatched: 13. This CDR3 contains 17 residues. Germline-derived CDR1 and CDR2 are SGDLS and YYNGEE. The CDR3 DNA is TGTGCCAGCAGCCCAGTGGGTAGCGGGAGGGCCGGGGAGACCCAGTACTTC. Amino acids: CASSPVGSGRAGETQYF.

This clone was detected a few times. The gene calls are TRBV28 and TRBJ2-2; D might be TRBD2 (5 bases). CDR1 and CDR2 (germline): MDHEN, SYDVKM. The CDR3 runs to 13 residues. V was trimmed by 4 bases and J by 8 bases, leaving 11 bases between them. Here the CDR3 DNA reads TGTGCCAGCAGTTACCAAACGGGAGGGGAGCTGTTTTTT. Its translation: CASSYQTGGELFF.

The chain employs TRBV28 and TRBJ2-2; a possible D gene is TRBD1 (5 bases). This CDR3 is 14 amino acids long. Looked up from germline, CDR1 is MDHEN and CDR2 is SYDVKM. V was pared by 7 bases and J by 7 bases, with 16 bases between. CDR3 sequence (DNA): TGTGCCAGCACGAGTATCGGGCAGGGCGGGGAGCTGTTTTTT. It yields the protein CASTSIGQGGELFF.

The chain employs TRBV2 and TRBJ1-6, with D tentatively TRBD1 (5 bases). CDR3 size: 15 residues. V shed 8 bases and J shed 4 bases, with 15 bases lying between them. Germline V CDR1 and CDR2: SNHLY, FYNNEI. As DNA, the CDR3 is TGTGCCAGCCAGGGTTATATCGGATATAATTCACCCCTCCACTTT. Its protein product is CASQGYIGYNSPLHF.

The chain uses TRBV9 and TRBJ2-4; 8 bases agree with TRBD1. CDR1 is SGDLS and CDR2 is YYNGEE in the germline V gene. The CDR3 extends over 17 amino acids. J gave up 7 bases and V 9 bases, and 21 bases lay outside the gene matches. CDR3 sequence (DNA): TGTGCCACCCTTATAGCAAGACAGGGGCCACCTTGGAACATTCAGTACTTC. It encodes CATLIARQGPPWNIQYF.